The sequence of this T cell receptor (beta chain) was determined in a study of radiotherapy plus CTLA-4 blockade in lung cancer. Regarding the study as a whole: Early blood T cell clone dynamics reportedly forecast response best, with interferon-beta. Tumor-origin TCR clones grew in blood after radiotherapy plus ipilimumab.

Method: immunoSEQ multiplex PCR; TCRdb's copy keeps in-frame clones and lacks some. The sample has roughly 93,000 clones; approximately 85% are singletons. For this clone: No antigen is known for it.

Unmatched junction bases numbered 4, after V lost 5 bases and J lost 5 bases. CDR3 length: 14 amino acids. Germline loops: CDR1 SEHNR, CDR2 FQNEAQ (reference sequence). This sequence joins TRBV7-9 and TRBJ1-4, with TRBD1 matching 8 bases. The sequencing here drew on peripheral blood, taken from a patient treated with radiotherapy plus ipilimumab. This receptor was taken from a human donor with non-small cell lung cancer who had a partial response to radiotherapy plus ipilimumab. Here the CDR3 DNA reads TGTGCCAGCAGCCCGGGACAGGCGAATGAAAAACTGTTTTTT. This encodes CASSPGQANEKLFF.